A selection of T cell receptor beta chains follows, all from one sample in a study of T cell responses to AZD1222 COVID-19 vaccine. Profiling relied on immunoSEQ multiplex PCR, and the TCRdb table lists in-frame clones only, not all of them. The profile covers roughly 120,000 clones, with 70% to 90% appearing a single time and 15% taken by the ten largest. Sample: peripheral blood, taken 28 days after the second AZD1222 dose. These receptor sequences come from an adult who received the AZD1222 COVID-19 vaccine. Both conserved end residues are part of each CDR3. The D gene is left open where the match is weak. Size tells how often a clone was seen (once, few, many) or the class of an expanded clone, and some rows leave it out.

clone_size: NA
d_call: NA
v_call: TRBV5-1
j_call: TRBJ2-7
cdr3_aa: CASSLTGREQYF
cdr3_nt: TGCGCCAGCAGCTTGACAGGGCGCGAGCAGTACTTC

clone_size: NA
d_call: NA
v_call: TRBV5-1
j_call: TRBJ2-7
cdr3_aa: CASSLRTEYTYEQYF
cdr3_nt: TGCGCCAGCAGCCTCCGGACGGAGTATACCTACGAGCAGTACTTC

clone_size: NA
d_call: NA
v_call: TRBV6-1
j_call: TRBJ2-3
cdr3_aa: CASSEESWADTQYF
cdr3_nt: TGTGCCAGCAGTGAAGAGTCCTGGGCAGATACGCAGTATTTT

clone_size: few
d_call: NA
v_call: TRBV15
j_call: TRBJ1-5
cdr3_aa: CATSREYYQPQHF
cdr3_nt: TGTGCCACCAGCAGAGAGTATTATCAGCCCCAGCATTTT

clone_size: NA
d_call: TRBD2
v_call: TRBV10-3
j_call: TRBJ2-1
cdr3_aa: CAISSTSGGSNEQFF
cdr3_nt: TGTGCCATCAGTAGTACTAGCGGGGGATCCAATGAGCAGTTCTTC

clone_size: NA
d_call: NA
v_call: TRBV10-3
j_call: TRBJ2-1
cdr3_aa: CAISGGASGVDEQFF
cdr3_nt: TGTGCCATCAGCGGTGGGGCATCGGGTGTGGATGAGCAGTTCTTC

clone_size: NA
d_call: NA
v_call: TRBV18
j_call: TRBJ1-3
cdr3_aa: CASSPDSNSGNTIYF
cdr3_nt: TGTGCCAGCTCACCCGACAGCAACTCTGGAAACACCATATATTTT

clone_size: NA
d_call: TRBD1
v_call: TRBV24-1
j_call: TRBJ2-3
cdr3_aa: CATSEGTATDTQYF
cdr3_nt: TGTGCCACCAGTGAAGGGACAGCCACAGATACGCAGTATTTT

clone_size: NA
d_call: NA
v_call: TRBV7-3
j_call: TRBJ1-2
cdr3_aa: CASSLAGSNYGYTF
cdr3_nt: TGTGCCAGCAGCTTAGCGGGTTCTAACTATGGCTACACCTTC

clone_size: NA
d_call: NA
v_call: TRBV4-1
j_call: TRBJ1-5
cdr3_aa: CASSQVHLGDQPQHF
cdr3_nt: TGCGCCAGCAGCCAAGTTCACTTGGGGGACCAGCCCCAGCATTTT

clone_size: NA
d_call: NA
v_call: TRBV6-5
j_call: TRBJ1-2
cdr3_aa: CASTYNRANYGYTF
cdr3_nt: TGTGCCAGCACATATAATAGGGCCAACTATGGCTACACCTTC

clone_size: NA
d_call: NA
v_call: TRBV5-1
j_call: TRBJ1-4
cdr3_aa: CASSLIGTTNEKLFF
cdr3_nt: TGCGCCAGCAGCTTGATCGGCACAACTAATGAAAAACTGTTTTTT

clone_size: few
d_call: TRBD1
v_call: TRBV5-1
j_call: TRBJ1-1
cdr3_aa: CASSSGGTGNTEAFF
cdr3_nt: TGCGCCAGCAGCTCAGGAGGGACAGGGAACACTGAAGCTTTCTTT

clone_size: NA
d_call: TRBD2
v_call: TRBV7-2
j_call: TRBJ2-5
cdr3_aa: CASSLERTSGRGETQYF
cdr3_nt: TGTGCCAGCAGCTTAGAGAGGACTAGCGGGAGAGGGGAGACCCAGTACTTC

clone_size: NA
d_call: TRBD1
v_call: TRBV10-3
j_call: TRBJ1-2
cdr3_aa: CATVKDRVNYGYTF
cdr3_nt: TGTGCCACCGTTAAGGACAGGGTGAACTATGGCTACACCTTC

clone_size: NA
d_call: TRBD2
v_call: TRBV5-4
j_call: TRBJ2-2
cdr3_aa: CASSHKRGNGELFF
cdr3_nt: TGTGCCAGCAGCCATAAGCGGGGAAACGGGGAGCTGTTTTTT

clone_size: NA
d_call: NA
v_call: TRBV5-1
j_call: TRBJ1-6
cdr3_aa: CASSLALGEANSPLHF
cdr3_nt: TGCGCCAGCAGCTTGGCCCTGGGGGAGGCGAATTCACCCCTCCACTTT

clone_size: NA
d_call: NA
v_call: TRBV2
j_call: TRBJ1-5
cdr3_aa: CASSAGEGQPQHF
cdr3_nt: TGTGCCAGCAGTGCAGGGGAGGGTCAGCCCCAGCATTTT

clone_size: NA
d_call: TRBD1
v_call: TRBV27
j_call: TRBJ2-7
cdr3_aa: CASSFPDRVAYEQYF
cdr3_nt: TGTGCCAGCAGTTTCCCGGACAGGGTCGCCTACGAGCAGTACTTC

clone_size: NA
d_call: NA
v_call: TRBV5-1
j_call: TRBJ1-1
cdr3_aa: CASSLVAGVNTEAFF
cdr3_nt: TGCGCCAGCAGCTTGGTGGCGGGGGTCAACACTGAAGCTTTCTTT

clone_size: NA
d_call: TRBD2
v_call: TRBV7-2
j_call: TRBJ2-3
cdr3_aa: CASSLVGSGGNTDTQYF
cdr3_nt: TGTGCCAGCAGCTTAGTAGGTAGCGGGGGAAACACAGATACGCAGTATTTT

clone_size: many
d_call: NA
v_call: TRBV27
j_call: TRBJ2-3
cdr3_aa: CASSLLIGSGIHTQYF
cdr3_nt: TGTGCCAGCAGTTTACTCATCGGTTCGGGCATACATACGCAGTATTTT

clone_size: NA
d_call: NA
v_call: TRBV6-5
j_call: TRBJ2-7
cdr3_aa: CASTDRGYEQYF
cdr3_nt: TGTGCCAGTACTGATCGGGGTTACGAGCAGTACTTC

clone_size: NA
d_call: TRBD1
v_call: TRBV15
j_call: TRBJ1-1
cdr3_aa: CATSRGEGAVTEAFF
cdr3_nt: TGTGCCACCAGCAGAGGAGAGGGGGCGGTCACTGAAGCTTTCTTT

clone_size: NA
d_call: NA
v_call: TRBV12-5
j_call: TRBJ1-3
cdr3_aa: CASGLVSAGNTIYF
cdr3_nt: TGTGCTAGTGGTTTGGTATCTGCGGGAAACACCATATATTTT

clone_size: NA
d_call: NA
v_call: TRBV5-1
j_call: TRBJ1-1
cdr3_aa: CASSLAGQSLNTEAFF
cdr3_nt: TGCGCCAGCAGCTTGGCCGGGCAAAGCTTGAACACTGAAGCTTTCTTT

clone_size: NA
d_call: NA
v_call: TRBV5-1
j_call: TRBJ2-6
cdr3_aa: CASSLLPGVSGANVLTF
cdr3_nt: TGCGCCAGCAGCTTGCTGCCAGGGGTCTCTGGGGCCAACGTCCTGACTTTC

clone_size: NA
d_call: NA
v_call: TRBV7-9
j_call: TRBJ1-2
cdr3_aa: CASSFLGGYTF
cdr3_nt: TGTGCCAGCAGCTTTTTAGGCGGCTACACCTTC

clone_size: few
d_call: TRBD1
v_call: TRBV29-1
j_call: TRBJ1-1
cdr3_aa: CSGTGAPEAFF
cdr3_nt: TGCAGCGGTACAGGGGCGCCTGAAGCTTTCTTT

clone_size: NA
d_call: NA
v_call: TRBV18
j_call: TRBJ2-2
cdr3_aa: CASSPPSTGELFF
cdr3_nt: TGTGCCAGCTCACCACCTTCCACCGGGGAGCTGTTTTTT

clone_size: NA
d_call: TRBD2
v_call: TRBV19
j_call: TRBJ2-1
cdr3_aa: CASSVLALNEQFF
cdr3_nt: TGTGCCAGTTCCGTACTAGCGCTGAATGAGCAGTTCTTC

clone_size: NA
d_call: NA
v_call: TRBV19
j_call: TRBJ2-2
cdr3_aa: CASISWGPGELFF
cdr3_nt: TGTGCCAGTATATCGTGGGGTCCCGGGGAGCTGTTTTTT

clone_size: NA
d_call: NA
v_call: TRBV5-1
j_call: TRBJ2-3
cdr3_aa: CASSLGGAGTDTQYF
cdr3_nt: TGCGCCAGCAGCTTGGGGGGTGCGGGCACAGATACGCAGTATTTT

clone_size: NA
d_call: NA
v_call: TRBV27
j_call: TRBJ2-7
cdr3_aa: CASSPSPGRAYEQYF
cdr3_nt: TGTGCCAGCAGTCCGTCGCCGGGACGGGCCTACGAGCAGTACTTC

clone_size: NA
d_call: NA
v_call: TRBV3-1/TRBV3-2
j_call: TRBJ2-1
cdr3_aa: CASSQDLGGEQFF
cdr3_nt: TGTGCCAGCAGCCAGGACCTTGGGGGTGAGCAGTTCTTC

clone_size: NA
d_call: NA
v_call: TRBV25-1
j_call: TRBJ2-5
cdr3_aa: CASSDLGLDQETQYF
cdr3_nt: TGTGCCAGCAGTGATCTGGGGCTAGATCAAGAGACCCAGTACTTC

clone_size: NA
d_call: TRBD1
v_call: TRBV7-8
j_call: TRBJ1-1
cdr3_aa: CASRGGQDGTEAFF
cdr3_nt: TGTGCCAGCAGGGGGGGACAGGACGGCACTGAAGCTTTCTTT

clone_size: NA
d_call: NA
v_call: TRBV4-1
j_call: TRBJ2-7
cdr3_aa: CASSQGVYEQYF
cdr3_nt: TGCGCCAGCAGCCAAGGGGTTTACGAGCAGTACTTC

clone_size: NA
d_call: NA
v_call: TRBV7-8
j_call: TRBJ1-3
cdr3_aa: CASSPLGIASGNTIYF
cdr3_nt: TGTGCCAGCAGCCCGCTAGGGATCGCCTCTGGAAACACCATATATTTT

clone_size: NA
d_call: NA
v_call: TRBV7-9
j_call: TRBJ2-6
cdr3_aa: CASSLTAAGANVLTF
cdr3_nt: TGTGCCAGCAGCTTAACAGCGGCTGGGGCCAACGTCCTGACTTTC

clone_size: NA
d_call: TRBD1
v_call: TRBV6-4
j_call: TRBJ2-3
cdr3_aa: CASSDSWTGVITDTQYF
cdr3_nt: TGTGCCAGCAGTGACTCCTGGACAGGGGTCATCACAGATACGCAGTATTTT

clone_size: NA
d_call: NA
v_call: TRBV27
j_call: TRBJ2-7
cdr3_aa: CASSLSATVSSYEQYF
cdr3_nt: TGTGCCAGCAGTTTATCGGCCACCGTAAGCTCCTACGAGCAGTACTTC